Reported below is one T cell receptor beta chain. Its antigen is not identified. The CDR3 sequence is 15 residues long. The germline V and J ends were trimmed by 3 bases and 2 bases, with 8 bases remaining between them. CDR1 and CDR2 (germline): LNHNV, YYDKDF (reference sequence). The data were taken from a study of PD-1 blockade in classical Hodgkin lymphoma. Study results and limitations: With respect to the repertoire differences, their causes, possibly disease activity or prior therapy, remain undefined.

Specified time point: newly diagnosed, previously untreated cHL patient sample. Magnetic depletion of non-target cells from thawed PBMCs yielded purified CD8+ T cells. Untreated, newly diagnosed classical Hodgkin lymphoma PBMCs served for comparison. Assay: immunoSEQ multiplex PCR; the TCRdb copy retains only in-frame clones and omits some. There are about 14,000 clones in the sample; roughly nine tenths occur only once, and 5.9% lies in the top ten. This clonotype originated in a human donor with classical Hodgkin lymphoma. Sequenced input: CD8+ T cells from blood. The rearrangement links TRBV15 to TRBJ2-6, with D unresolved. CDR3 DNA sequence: TGTGCCACCAGCAGGGGTCTGGCTGGGGCCAACGTCCTGACTTTC. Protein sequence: CATSRGLAGANVLTF.